A single sample gave rise to the 12 T cell receptor beta chains below, sequenced in a study of cytomegalovirus exposure and HLA in healthy donors. The study ran its PCR with 60 Vbeta and 13 Jbeta primers. Generated by immunoSEQ multiplex PCR, the TCRdb table keeps only in-frame clones and is missing some. The sample contains 57,000 or so clones, around 75% of which appear only once. The sequenced sample consisted of PBMCs. The receptors originated from a man in his fifties or sixties in good health and CMV-seropositive.

The chain links TRBV4-1 to TRBJ2-5; tentatively, D is TRBD2 (6 bases). The V gene lost 3 bases and the J gene lost 5 bases, with 16 bases spanning the gap. The germline V gene has CDR1 MGHRA and CDR2 YSYEKL. The CDR3 is 15 residues long. The CDR3 coding sequence is TGCGCCAGCAGCCAGGGCGCGGGGTGGGGGGAGACCCAGTACTTC. It yields the protein CASSQGAGWGETQYF.

The chain employs TRBV11-2 and TRBJ2-6; TRBD1 agrees at 11 bases. CDR1 SGHAT and CDR2 FQNNGV come from the germline V gene. The CDR3 contains 18 residues. Trimming removed 8 bases from V and 1 base from J; junction bases left unmatched: 10. CDR3 nucleotide sequence: TGTGCCAGCTGGGGACAGGGGGGGCTCTTTTCTGGGGCCAACGTCCTGACTTTC. This translates into CASWGQGGLFSGANVLTF.

The rearrangement links TRBV6-6 to TRBJ1-2; D unclear. This CDR3 has 13 residues. Germline V gene lookup returns CDR1 MNHNY and CDR2 SVGAGI (reference sequence). V lost 3 bases and J 5 bases, leaving 10 bases between the germline ends. Written as DNA, the CDR3 is TGTGCCAGCAGTTATCGAGATCGATATGGCTACACCTTC. It encodes CASSYRDRYGYTF.

This clone appeared once. J is TRBJ1-1 and V is TRBV5-1, with 9 bases matching TRBD1. V was clipped by 4 bases and J by 5 bases; unmatched bases: 6. Germline V CDR1 and CDR2: SGHRS, YFSETQ. This CDR3 comprises 14 residues. Written as DNA, the CDR3 is TGCGCCAGCAGCACCGACAGGGGGTGGACTGAAGCTTTCTTT. Protein: CASSTDRGWTEAFF.

V usage is TRBV28 and J usage is TRBJ2-4, with TRBD2 matching 10 bases. This CDR3 spans 14 amino acids. V trimming: 5 bases; J trimming: 7 bases; junction bases outside the gene matches: 5. Germline V gene data show CDR1 as MDHEN and CDR2 as SYDVKM. This CDR3 reads CASSLAGALNIQYF. CDR3 sequence (DNA): TGTGCCAGCAGTCTAGCGGGAGCATTGAACATTCAGTACTTC. Full variable domain (outside the CDR3, taken from reference TRBV28 and TRBJ2-4): DVKVTQSSRYLVKRTGEKVFLECVQDMDHENMFWYRQDPGLGLRLIYFSYDVKMKEKGDIPEGYSVSREKKERFSLILESASTNQTSMYLCASSLAGALNIQYFGAGTRLSVL.

This clone was detected once. The chain employs TRBV7-7 and TRBJ2-3; D is possibly TRBD2 (6 bases). The CDR3 spans 13 residues. CDR1 and CDR2 (germline): SSHAT, FNYEAQ (reference sequence). The DNA of the CDR3 is TGTGATAGCAGATCGGGGGAAGAGGGTACGCAGTATTTT. It yields the protein CDSRSGEEGTQYF. The full variable domain, its missing parts supplied by reference TRBV7-7 and TRBJ2-3, is GAGVSQSPRYKVTKRGQDVTLRCDPISSHATLYWYQQALGQGPEFLTYFNYEAQPDKSGLPSDRFSAERPEGSISTLTIQRTEQRDSAMYRCDSRSGEEGTQYFGPGTRLTVL.

This rearrangement joins TRBV27 to TRBJ2-3; 9 bases are shared with TRBD2. Germline V CDR1 and CDR2: MNHEY, SMNVEV (reference sequence). The ends lost 3 bases at V and 6 bases at J; junction bases unmatched: 7. The CDR3 is 15 residues long. CDR3 sequence: CASSFNRGGVDTQYF. CDR3 DNA: TGTGCCAGCAGTTTTAACCGCGGGGGGGTGGATACGCAGTATTTT.

As regards this clone: Its ends do not fully match the called genes, so a read error is possible. The chain is built from TRBV7-9 and TRBJ2-4; 9 bases are a match to TRBD1. Germline V gene data show CDR1 as SEHNR and CDR2 as FQNEAQ (reference sequence). CDR3 length: 17 residues. CDR3 protein: CSSSLGDRGSAKNIQYF. The CDR3 region has the DNA TGTTCCAGCAGCTTAGGAGACAGGGGGTCCGCCAAAAACATTCAGTACTTC.

The CDR3 nucleotides are TGTGCCAGCAGCTTAGTTGGGGGGGGGCAGGCAGATACGCAGTATTTT. Amino acids: CASSLVGGGQADTQYF. The rearrangement links TRBV11-2 to TRBJ2-3, with TRBD2 as a possible D gene (7 bases). V was shortened by 1 base and J by 4 bases, with 15 bases between the two germline ends. Germline CDR1 SGHAT, CDR2 FQNNGV. The CDR3 has 16 residues.

This clone has only one observation. The chain links TRBV6-5 to TRBJ2-3; 9 bases map to TRBD1. The CDR3 has 14 residues. V lost 6 bases and J lost 5; bases outside the gene matches: 6. The germline CDR1 and CDR2 sequences are MNHEY and SVGAGI. The CDR3 nucleotides are TGTGCCAGCAGCCTCGGACAGGGGAGAGATACGCAGTATTTT. Translation: CASSLGQGRDTQYF.

This clone was detected a few times. This chain links TRBV7-2 with TRBJ2-6; tentatively, D is TRBD1 (6 bases). Germline values: CDR1 SGHTA, CDR2 FQGNSA. This CDR3 has 17 residues. V was pared by 5 bases and J by 0 bases, with 14 bases between. CDR3 DNA sequence: TGTGCCAGCAGCCCCCGGGACATGGACTCTGGGGCCAACGTCCTGACTTTC. Amino acids: CASSPRDMDSGANVLTF.

The chain couples TRBV2 to TRBJ2-3; D perhaps matches TRBD2 (6 bases). CDR3 size: 15 residues. Germline CDR1 is SNHLY and CDR2 is FYNNEI. Trimming shortened V by 7 bases and J by 2 bases, and 16 bases separated the two germline ends. The CDR3 DNA sequence: TGTGCCAGCAATGAGGGACTCCCTAACACAGATACGCAGTATTTT. Translated, it gives CASNEGLPNTDTQYF.